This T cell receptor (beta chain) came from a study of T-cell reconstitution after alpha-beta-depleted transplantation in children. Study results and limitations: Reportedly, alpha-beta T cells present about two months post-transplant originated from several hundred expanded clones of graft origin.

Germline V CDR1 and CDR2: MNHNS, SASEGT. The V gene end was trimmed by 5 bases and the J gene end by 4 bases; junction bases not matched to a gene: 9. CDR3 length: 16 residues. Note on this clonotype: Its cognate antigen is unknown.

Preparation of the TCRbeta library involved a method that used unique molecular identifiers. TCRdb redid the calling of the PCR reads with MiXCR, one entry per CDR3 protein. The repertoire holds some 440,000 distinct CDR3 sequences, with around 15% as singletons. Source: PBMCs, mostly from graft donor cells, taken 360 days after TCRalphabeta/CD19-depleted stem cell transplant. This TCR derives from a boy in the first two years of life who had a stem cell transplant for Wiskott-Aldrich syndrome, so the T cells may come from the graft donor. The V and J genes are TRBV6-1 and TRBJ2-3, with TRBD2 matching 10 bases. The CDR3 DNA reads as TGTGCCAGCAGTACCGTAACAGCGGGGGGGCCAGATACGCAGTATTTT. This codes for CASSTVTAGGPDTQYF.